This T cell receptor (beta chain) is from a study of neurological immune-mediated disorders (dated by TCRdb to between 2018 and 2021). Concerning the study at large: Among the approximately 34 multiple sclerosis patients, relapsing-remitting MS accounted for about 31 and secondary progressive MS accounted for 3. The roughly 99 TCR-beta libraries covered PBMC samples along with longitudinal samples, technical triplicates, and paired sorted CD4+ and CD8+ T-cell subsets. The study compared peripheral blood TCR-beta repertoires of HTLV-I-associated myelopathy (HAM/TSP) patients, multiple sclerosis patients and healthy controls using UMI-based sequencing. The cohort comprised roughly 70 subjects: 14 HAM/TSP patients, 35 or so multiple sclerosis patients and approximately 20 healthy controls. Paper-wide results and their limitations: Expanded clones from different subjects shared no identical CDR3 amino acid sequences, which suggests that TCR-beta repertoires were private in all groups. Phylogenetic analysis grouped repertoires from 18 of 34 MS patients into a cluster of related CDR3 sequences, suggesting a possible repertoire-level signature. The highest TCR clonal expansion was observed in HAM/TSP patients, whereas the lowest was observed in MS patients, even when compared with healthy controls. No clinical or MRI features were associated with the MS cluster, and the authors said that larger cohorts are needed.

Trimming takes 5 bases off V and 2 bases off J; junction bases not matched to a gene: 11. CDR1 and CDR2 are read off the germline V gene (reference sequence) as DFQATT and SNEGSKA. The CDR3 measures 15 amino acids from cysteine to phenylalanine. The read is trimmed to its CDR3 DNA, 45 bases read in frame from base 1. cDNA was synthesized by template-switch 5'RACE using a primer carrying a 10-nucleotide random unique molecular identifier by which each TCR transcript was tagged. Each sequencing run produced over 200 million TCR-beta sequences covering 15-18 subjects. Total RNA was extracted with the RNeasy kit. TCR-beta VDJ regions were amplified with primers for the TCR constant region and the 5'RACE anchor, using the KAPA Real-time Library Amplification kit. Sample indexes and Illumina adaptors were added in a first PCR, after which library yield was increased in a second PCR. After Ampure bead purification, the roughly 650 bp TCR product was size-selected on a 2% E-gel SizeSelection system. Library quality was checked on a Bioanalyzer, concentration was measured with Qubit, and libraries were quantified with the Kapa Library Quantification kit before pooling. An Illumina HiSeq 2500 sequenced the libraries paired-end 2 x 150 bp. To increase sequence diversity, about 25-31% phiX was spiked into each library pool. Per the authors' processing: Quality-filtered reads were processed with the UMI-based MiGEC pipeline, and over 75% of raw TCR sequences were removed by the MiGEC pipeline during error correction. IMGT germline references were used for alignment of VDJ genes, and clonotypes were defined by a unique CDR3 amino acid sequence together with V-J genes. Clonal expansion, Shannon diversity and CDR3 relatedness were evaluated with VDJtools (CalcPairwiseDistances, ClusterSamples), while phylogenetic trees were built in CLCbio workbench. Expanded clones were defined as having at least 8 unique UMIs, based on coefficient-of-variation modelling across technical triplicates. TCRdb cleaned the public reads at Q25 with fastp, built clones with MiXCR and kept in-frame beta chains. Rows merge per CDR3 protein into single entries with the most common DNA and genes. TCRdb's processing, not the authors' own work, is the source of the V and J calls. Across this sample there are about 60,000 distinct CDR3 sequences, with under 3.5% seen only once. The ten largest clones take up approximately 7.1% of the sample.

Unsorted PBMC libraries were generated from 2 million PBMCs stored in RNAlater at -80 °C until RNA extraction. The multiple sclerosis patients were enrolled in a US clinical protocol that evaluated disease progression with magnetic resonance imaging. PBMCs were separated from peripheral blood using Ficoll-Hypaque density gradient centrifugation and then cryopreserved in liquid nitrogen. By its share of the sample, this clonotype is medium-sized (0.01 to 0.1%). Its target antigen remains unknown. Base qualities are missing; no much larger clone stands one base away. What was sequenced was PBMCs. The TCR was taken from a woman in her fifties or sixties with multiple sclerosis. Recombination joined TRBV20-1 with TRBJ1-2; 7 of the junction bases match TRBD1. The DNA is TGCAGTGCTGACGAATGGGACAGACGGAACTATGGCTACACCTTC. It translates as CSADEWDRRNYGYTF.